Reported below is one T cell receptor beta chain. TCRdb re-called the 5' RACE reads with MiXCR, one entry per CDR3 protein. Of just over 400,000 distinct CDR3 sequences listed, more than 20% are singletons. The data derive from a study of T-cell memory formation after mild COVID-19. V lost 2 bases and J 0 bases, leaving 10 bases between the germline ends. CDR1 SGHTA and CDR2 FQGTGA come from the germline V gene. This CDR3 has 15 amino acids. The genes are TRBV7-3 and TRBJ1-1; no reliable D call. This clonotype was obtained from an adult woman who had mild COVID-19 (a few samples of this study predate the infection). Cell type and time point are not known. Sequenced: PBMCs or a T cell subset sorted from them (not recorded which). The CDR3 nucleotides read TGTGCCAGCAGCTTATTGACAATCATGAACACTGAAGCTTTCTTT. Protein product: CASSLLTIMNTEAFF.